A selection of T cell receptor beta chains follows, all from one sample in a study of blood T cell repertoires in COVID-19. Assay: immunoSEQ multiplex PCR; the TCRdb copy retains only in-frame clones and omits some. The table lists some 190,000 clones, under 90% of them singletons. Sequenced material: peripheral blood. All receptors come from a man aged 60 to 69 with acute or convalescent COVID-19. Both conserved end residues are part of each CDR3. The D gene is left open where the match is weak. Clone size is stated in some rows and not others, as once, few, many or a class when expanded.

d_gene	v_gene	abundance	j_gene	CDR3aa	CDR3nt
TRBD1	TRBV7-9	.	TRBJ2-1	CASSPGTGVYNEQFF	TGTGCCAGCAGCCCTGGGACAGGAGTTTACAATGAGCAGTTCTTC
TRBD2	TRBV15	.	TRBJ2-3	CATSPRTSGGRWTQYF	TGTGCCACCAGTCCGCGGACTAGCGGGGGCCGATGGACGCAGTATTTT
.	TRBV6-6	.	TRBJ1-4	CASSYGGGNEKLFF	TGTGCCAGCAGTTACGGAGGTGGTAATGAAAAACTGTTTTTT
.	TRBV30	.	TRBJ1-1	CAWSVLGNTEAFF	TGTGCCTGGAGTGTACTTGGGAACACTGAAGCTTTCTTT
TRBD1	TRBV6-6	.	TRBJ1-2	CASSYTSTGSYGYTF	TGTGCCAGCAGTTACACCTCGACAGGGAGCTATGGCTACACCTTC
TRBD2	TRBV5-1	many	TRBJ2-1	CASSLTSGGTYNEQFF	TGCGCCAGCAGCTTAACTAGCGGGGGCACCTACAATGAGCAGTTCTTC
TRBD2	TRBV6-6	.	TRBJ2-1	CASSRLTSGSRNEQFF	TGTGCCAGCAGTCGTCTTACTAGCGGGAGTAGGAATGAGCAGTTCTTC
TRBD2	TRBV5-4	.	TRBJ2-7	CASKDGRVTSYEQYF	TGTGCCAGCAAAGACGGGAGGGTGACCTCCTACGAGCAGTACTTC
TRBD1	TRBV9	.	TRBJ1-2	CASSPNDRANYGYTF	TGTGCCAGCAGCCCCAACGACAGGGCTAACTATGGCTACACCTTC
.	TRBV5-1	.	TRBJ1-1	CASSLTGRGSMNTEAFF	TGCGCCAGCAGCTTGACGGGCAGGGGATCCATGAACACTGAAGCTTTCTTT
.	TRBV18	few	TRBJ1-2	CASSPGQSRANYGYTF	TGTGCCAGCTCACCGGGGCAGAGTCGGGCTAACTATGGCTACACCTTC
.	TRBV18	.	TRBJ2-7	CASSPQDLGRREQYF	TGTGCCAGCTCACCACAAGACTTGGGGAGGAGGGAGCAGTACTTC
.	TRBV27	.	TRBJ2-3	CASSLSGAAVTQYF	TGTGCCAGCAGTTTATCGGGGGCGGCCGTTACGCAGTATTTT
.	TRBV6-6	.	TRBJ2-3	CASSFGGISLGYTQYF	TGTGCCAGCAGCTTCGGCGGGATTTCTTTAGGGTATACGCAGTATTTT
.	TRBV6-1	.	TRBJ2-2	CASSENPGGELFF	TGTGCCAGCAGTGAAAACCCCGGCGGGGAGCTGTTTTTT
.	TRBV6-5	.	TRBJ1-4	CASIRTSSEKLFF	TGTGCCAGCATAAGGACAAGCTCTGAAAAACTGTTTTTT
.	TRBV7-3	.	TRBJ2-1	CASSPDGAYNEQFF	TGTGCCAGCAGCCCAGACGGAGCCTACAATGAGCAGTTCTTC
.	TRBV4-3	once	TRBJ1-4	CASSQAGQNEKLFF	TGCGCCAGCAGCCAAGCAGGGCAGAATGAAAAACTGTTTTTT
.	TRBV6-6	.	TRBJ1-6	CASSLTGSTRSPLHF	TGTGCCAGCAGTCTTACAGGGTCTACTCGTTCACCCCTCCACTTT
TRBD2	TRBV4-1	few	TRBJ2-3	CASSQVGTRLSPDTQYF	TGCGCCAGCAGCCAAGTTGGGACTAGACTTTCCCCAGATACGCAGTATTTT
TRBD1	TRBV4-3	.	TRBJ2-2	CASSLRRDRGPGELFF	TGCGCCAGCAGCCTCCGCCGGGACAGGGGTCCCGGGGAGCTGTTTTTT
TRBD2	TRBV27	.	TRBJ2-1	CASSRTSGRAWEQFF	TGTGCCAGCAGCCGAACTAGCGGGAGGGCCTGGGAGCAGTTCTTC
.	TRBV7-6	.	TRBJ2-1	CASSGGSGVIYNEQFF	TGTGCCAGCAGCGGGGGGTCCGGGGTTATATACAATGAGCAGTTCTTC
TRBD2	TRBV19	.	TRBJ2-1	CASSGRGAYNEQFF	TGTGCCAGTAGTGGCCGGGGGGCCTACAATGAGCAGTTCTTC
.	TRBV5-4	.	TRBJ1-2	CASSVGDTSNYGYTF	TGTGCCAGCAGCGTGGGGGACACCTCTAACTATGGCTACACCTTC
TRBD1	TRBV2	few	TRBJ1-5	CASSGVYPGTGGFGNQPQHF	TGTGCCAGCAGTGGTGTGTATCCGGGAACAGGGGGCTTTGGCAATCAGCCCCAGCATTTT
TRBD1	TRBV7-8	.	TRBJ1-1	CASSLDRGFLDTEAFF	TGTGCCAGCAGCTTGGACAGGGGATTTTTGGACACTGAAGCTTTCTTT
TRBD1	TRBV18	.	TRBJ2-1	CASSLRTGGKNNEQFF	TGTGCCAGCTCCCTCAGGACAGGGGGGAAGAACAATGAGCAGTTCTTC
.	TRBV5-5	.	TRBJ2-6	CASSLGPEGANVLTF	TGTGCCAGCAGCTTGGGTCCGGAGGGGGCCAACGTCCTGACTTTC
.	TRBV24-1	.	TRBJ2-1	CATSESRATGRLKDEQFF	TGTGCCACCAGTGAAAGTAGGGCTACAGGGAGATTGAAAGATGAGCAGTTCTTC
TRBD1	TRBV12-3/TRBV12-4	.	TRBJ1-1	CASRQGAPGAFF	TGTGCCAGCAGGCAGGGGGCGCCTGGAGCTTTCTTT
TRBD1	TRBV30	once	TRBJ1-5	CAWGQGNQPQHF	TGTGCCTGGGGACAGGGGAATCAGCCCCAGCATTTT
.	TRBV4-1	.	TRBJ1-5	CASSQDRSREYSNQPQHF	TGCGCCAGCAGCCAAGATAGGTCGAGGGAATATAGCAATCAGCCCCAGCATTTT
TRBD2	TRBV6-5	.	TRBJ2-7	CASSYSRTSGDYEQYF	TGTGCCAGCAGTTACTCTCGGACTAGCGGGGATTACGAGCAGTACTTC
TRBD1	TRBV6-5	.	TRBJ1-1	CASRQGAPTEAFF	TGTGCCAGCAGGCAGGGGGCTCCCACTGAAGCTTTCTTT
TRBD2	TRBV18	.	TRBJ2-1	CASSPVTSGIGNEQFF	TGTGCCAGCTCACCAGTTACTAGCGGGATAGGCAATGAGCAGTTCTTC
.	TRBV25-1	.	TRBJ2-5	CASSWERETQYF	TGTGCCAGCAGTTGGGAGAGGGAGACCCAGTACTTC
.	TRBV5-5	.	TRBJ1-6	CASSLAHRNSPLHF	TGTGCCAGCAGCTTGGCCCACAGGAATTCACCCCTCCACTTT
.	TRBV23-1	.	TRBJ1-6	CASSQTQPFNSPLHF	TGCGCCAGCAGTCAAACACAGCCTTTTAATTCACCCCTCCACTTT
.	TRBV10-3	.	TRBJ1-6	CAISEFGAGSPLHF	TGTGCCATCAGTGAGTTCGGTGCTGGTTCACCCCTCCACTTT
TRBD2	TRBV5-4	few	TRBJ2-1	CASSLQGLAYNEQFF	TGTGCCAGCAGCTTACAGGGACTAGCCTACAATGAGCAGTTCTTC
.	TRBV5-1	.	TRBJ2-1	CASSFDHSSYNEQFF	TGCGCCAGCAGCTTTGACCACAGCTCCTACAATGAGCAGTTCTTC
TRBD2	TRBV11-2	few	TRBJ2-7	CASSPYSASGSGAYEQYF	TGTGCCAGCAGCCCCTATTCCGCTAGCGGGAGTGGGGCCTACGAGCAGTACTTC
.	TRBV16	.	TRBJ1-2	CASSPAGPGGNYGYTF	TGTGCCAGCAGCCCAGCAGGGCCCGGTGGGAACTATGGCTACACCTTC
TRBD1	TRBV19	.	TRBJ1-5	CASSLTGGWGQPQHF	TGTGCCAGTAGTCTCACAGGGGGCTGGGGTCAGCCCCAGCATTTT
.	TRBV18	.	TRBJ1-5	CASSRLGTNSNQPQHF	TGTGCCAGCTCACGCCTCGGGACAAATAGCAATCAGCCCCAGCATTTT
.	TRBV30	.	TRBJ2-7	CAWSDSWGGRNAYEQYF	TGTGCCTGGAGTGACAGTTGGGGGGGCCGGAATGCCTACGAGCAGTACTTC
.	TRBV15	.	TRBJ1-1	CATSRDHLGAGVGDTEAFF	TGTGCCACCAGCAGAGATCACCTGGGTGCAGGGGTTGGGGACACTGAAGCTTTCTTT
TRBD2	TRBV6-4	.	TRBJ2-3	CASSDLLLAGAPDTQYF	TGTGCCAGCAGTGACCTCCTACTAGCGGGAGCACCAGATACGCAGTATTTT
TRBD1	TRBV28	.	TRBJ1-1	CASSPGQGGAFF	TGTGCCAGCAGCCCCGGACAGGGGGGAGCTTTCTTT
TRBD1	TRBV5-1	.	TRBJ2-2	CASSSMYIYRGTGTGELFF	TGCGCCAGCAGCTCGATGTATATCTACAGGGGAACTGGGACCGGGGAGCTGTTTTTT
TRBD1	TRBV5-1	.	TRBJ2-7	CASSLGPGQGLREQYF	TGCGCCAGCAGCTTGGGCCCGGGACAGGGTCTTCGCGAGCAGTACTTC
.	TRBV2	.	TRBJ2-3	CASSARLTDTQYF	TGTGCCAGCAGTGCCAGACTCACAGATACGCAGTATTTT
TRBD2	TRBV6-4	.	TRBJ2-1	CASSPSGGYNEQFF	TGTGCCAGCTCCCCTAGCGGGGGCTACAATGAGCAGTTCTTC
.	TRBV24-1	.	TRBJ1-2	CATSDLGWGEETYGYTF	TGTGCCACCAGTGATTTGGGATGGGGAGAGGAGACCTATGGCTACACCTTC